One sample yielded the 7 T cell receptor beta chains listed below, sequenced in a study of cytomegalovirus exposure and HLA in healthy donors. PCR involved 60 Vbeta and 13 Jbeta primers. TCRdb's copy holds only in-frame clones and misses some; the assay was immunoSEQ multiplex PCR. Among roughly 140,000 clones, approximately 80% were seen once, and the ten largest hold roughly 6%. The source material was PBMCs. These receptors were taken from a middle-aged woman in good health and CMV-seropositive.

The chain couples TRBV5-1 to TRBJ2-2; TRBD1 is a possible D gene (6 bases). Germline V gene data show CDR1 as SGHRS and CDR2 as YFSETQ. CDR3 length equals 15 residues. V gave up 0 bases and J gave up 5 bases, with 11 bases separating them. CDR3 coding DNA: TGCGCCAGCAGCTTGGAAGGGACAACGACCGGGGAGCTGTTTTTT. Translating gives CASSLEGTTTGELFF.

The chain links TRBV6-5 to TRBJ2-3, with 7 bases lining up with TRBD2. V lost 2 bases, J lost 5 bases, and 7 bases stayed unmatched. The germline V gene encodes CDR1 MNHEY and CDR2 SVGAGI. The CDR3 consists of 15 residues. This CDR3 reads CASSYLAGVIDTQYF. The CDR3 coding sequence is TGTGCCAGCAGTTACCTTGCGGGAGTGATAGATACGCAGTATTTT.

V and J are TRBV25-1 and TRBJ2-3; D is perhaps TRBD1 (6 bases). Germline CDR1 and CDR2: MGHDK and SYGVNS. The CDR3 has 14 amino acids. Trimming took off 3 bases at V and 3 bases at J, with 10 bases between the two ends. Written as DNA, the CDR3 is TGTGCCAGCAGTGAGGGGGCTGGGACAGATACGCAGTATTTT. This codes for CASSEGAGTDTQYF. The full variable domain, completed using reference TRBV25-1 and TRBJ2-3, is EADIYQTPRYLVIGTGKKITLECSQTMGHDKMYWYQQDPGMELHLIHYSYGVNSTEKGDLSSESTVSRIRTEHFPLTLESARPSHTSQYLCASSEGAGTDTQYFGPGTRLTVL.

V usage is TRBV6-1 and J usage is TRBJ2-7; D is perhaps TRBD1 (6 bases). Germline lookup yields CDR1 MNHNS and CDR2 SASEGT. V was pared by 10 bases and J by 5 bases, with 18 bases between. The CDR3 extends over 13 amino acids. This CDR3 is CATLGQYYHEQYF. The CDR3 DNA reads as TGTGCCACCCTAGGACAGTATTACCACGAGCAGTACTTC.

The V gene is TRBV5-6, the J gene TRBJ2-3, with 8 bases matching TRBD2. The CDR3 spans 14 residues. CDR1 and CDR2 from the germline V gene are SGHDT and YYEEEE. The V gene end was trimmed by 3 bases and the J gene end by 6 bases; junction bases not matched to a gene: 6. CDR3 in DNA: TGTGCCAGCAGCTCTGGACTAGCTCCCGATACGCAGTATTTT. Its translation is CASSSGLAPDTQYF.

CDR3 loop: CAISELAGNRGEQYF. Written as DNA, the CDR3 is TGTGCCATCAGTGAGCTGGCGGGAAATCGTGGCGAGCAGTACTTC. The gene calls are TRBV10-3 and TRBJ2-7; possibly TRBD2 for D (6 bases). CDR1 ENHRY and CDR2 SYGVKD come from the germline V gene. Trimming took off 2 bases at V and 6 bases at J, with 17 bases between the two ends. The CDR3 is 15 amino acids.

The CDR3 DNA reads as TGCGCCAGCAGCTTGAATCTAGCGGGGAACACCGGGGAGCTGTTTTTT. Its translation is CASSLNLAGNTGELFF. The genes are TRBV5-1 and TRBJ2-2; 8 bases are a match to TRBD2. The CDR3 length is 16 residues. With V trimmed by 1 base and J by 1 base, 3 bases remained unmatched. The V gene's germline CDR1 is SGHRS and CDR2 YFSETQ.